This TCR beta chain was captured in a study of CD8 T cells in ankylosing spondylitis. This CDR3 has 17 amino acids. CDR1 is SGDLS, CDR2 YYNGEE, per germline. Trimming at V came to 2 bases and at J to 5 bases, leaving 10 bases not matched to a gene. Study-level points and caveats: Reports say disease-linked clones showed up significantly more in matched ankylosing spondylitis synovial fluid. Characteristic, it appeared, of ankylosing spondylitis blood was a TCR beta motif of several highly homologous variants. Within peripheral blood, clones linked to disease were CD8+ and relatively rare.

This clonotype was counted a few times. The antigen remains undetermined. The TCR beta libraries were generated through quantitative 5'-RACE incorporating molecular barcodes. TCRdb ran MiXCR on the 5' RACE reads and lists one entry per CDR3 protein. The data contain roughly 370,000 distinct CDR3 sequences, about 22% of them singletons. The sample consisted of blood, either unsorted or a sorted T cell fraction (not recorded which). The TCR sequence derives from a male donor with ankylosing spondylitis. The chain carries TRBV9 and TRBJ2-3; 11 nucleotides agree with TRBD2. CDR3 amino acids: CASSVLPGLADGDTQYF. The CDR3 coding sequence is TGTGCCAGCAGCGTCCTACCGGGACTAGCGGATGGAGATACGCAGTATTTT.